Listed below are T cell receptor beta chains from one sample, sequenced in a study of blood T cell repertoires in COVID-19. Data came from immunoSEQ multiplex PCR; TCRdb stores just in-frame clones and leaves some out. In the table there are roughly 100,000 clones, 75% to 90% of which are singletons. Sequencing was carried out using peripheral blood. These receptors were obtained from a human donor in a cohort sampled during active or convalescent COVID-19. Both conserved end residues are part of each CDR3. D genes are given only for firm matches. Clone size is shown for a subset of rows, as once, few, many or a class of expanded clone.

j_call v_call clone_size d_call cdr3_nt cdr3_aa
TRBJ2-5 TRBV24-1 - TRBD1 TGTGCCACCAGTGAACCCGACAGGGGGCGGGAGACCCAGTACTTC CATSEPDRGRETQYF
TRBJ2-7 TRBV7-2 - - TGTGCCAGCAGCTTAAGGCAGAGGACCTACGAGCAGTACTTC CASSLRQRTYEQYF
TRBJ1-1 TRBV19 few - TGTGCCAGTAGTATACTCGGGGGAGACACTGAAGCTTTCTTT CASSILGGDTEAFF
TRBJ1-6 TRBV2 - - TGTGCCAGCAGTGAATTGGGGCTATCACCCCTCCACTTT CASSELGLSPLHF
TRBJ2-1 TRBV28 - TRBD2 TGTGCCAGCGAACTAGCGGGGGGGCCTAGAAATGAGCAGTTCTTC CASELAGGPRNEQFF
TRBJ1-6 TRBV7-6 - - TGTGCCAGCAGCATTTGGCCACGACAAAATAATTCACCCCTCCACTTT CASSIWPRQNNSPLHF
TRBJ2-7 TRBV4-3 - TRBD1 TGCGCCAGCAGCCAAGTAAGGGGCAGGACAGGGCCTCAGGAGCAGTACTTC CASSQVRGRTGPQEQYF
TRBJ1-4 TRBV9 - - TGTGCCAGCAGCCGCGGGGTGGATGAAAAACTGTTTTTT CASSRGVDEKLFF
TRBJ2-4 TRBV5-1 - - TGCGCCAGCAGCTCCGAAAACATTCAGTACTTC CASSSENIQYF
TRBJ2-7 TRBV18 - TRBD2 TGTGCCAGCTCGCCATACCAGCGGGGGAGCTCCTACGAGCAGTACTTC CASSPYQRGSSYEQYF
TRBJ1-3 TRBV19 - - TGTGCCAGTAGTCGGGAGGGGCGGACTGGAAACACCATATATTTT CASSREGRTGNTIYF
TRBJ1-2 TRBV7-9 - TRBD1 TGTGCCAGCAGCCGTGCACAGGGGAACTATGGCTACACCTTC CASSRAQGNYGYTF
TRBJ2-3 TRBV15 - TRBD1 TGTGCCACCAGCAGACTTGGGACAGGGGTTGAAACAGATACGCAGTATTTT CATSRLGTGVETDTQYF
TRBJ1-1 TRBV6-5 once - TGTGCCAGCAGCTGGGGGCTTACTGAAGCTTTCTTT CASSWGLTEAFF
TRBJ1-6 TRBV19 - - TGTGCCAGTAATCCGCAGGGAAGGAGCTCCTATAATTCACCCCTCCACTTT CASNPQGRSSYNSPLHF
TRBJ1-2 TRBV11-2 - - TGTGCCAGCAAGGGAGGGAATCGTGGTGGCTACACCTTC CASKGGNRGGYTF
TRBJ2-6 TRBV19 - - TGTGCCAGTAGTATCAGGCCTGGGGCCAACGTCCTGACTTTC CASSIRPGANVLTF
TRBJ2-3 TRBV5-5 - TRBD2 TGTGCCAGCTCGGGGAGCGGGGGGGCAATAGATACGCAGTATTTT CASSGSGGAIDTQYF
TRBJ2-7 TRBV30 - - TGTGCCTGGAGTCTTGGGACAACTGCCTACGAGCAGTACTTC CAWSLGTTAYEQYF
TRBJ2-1 TRBV3-1/TRBV3-2 - TRBD2 TGTGCCAGCAGCCAGAGAAGCGGGGGGTCGTACAATGAGCAGTTCTTC CASSQRSGGSYNEQFF
TRBJ1-1 TRBV30 - TRBD1 TGTGCCTGGAGTAGCCGAGCCAGGGGGCAAGCTTTCTTT CAWSSRARGQAFF
TRBJ1-5 TRBV28 - - TGTGCCAGCACCAAACTCGGGGGTAGCAATCAGCCCCAGCATTTT CASTKLGGSNQPQHF
TRBJ1-4 TRBV27 few - TGTGCCAGCAGCCGACCGGGAGCTAATGAAAAACTGTTTTTT CASSRPGANEKLFF
TRBJ2-7 TRBV15 - TRBD1 TGTGCCACCAGCAGAGGATCCGGGACAGGGGGCCGTTGGAGCTCCTACGAGCAGTACTTC CATSRGSGTGGRWSSYEQYF
TRBJ2-1 TRBV5-6 once TRBD1 TGTGCCAGCGGACAGGGGATTCCCTCCTACAATGAGCAGTTCTTC CASGQGIPSYNEQFF
TRBJ2-7 TRBV18 - TRBD2 TGTGCCAGCTCACCGGGCGGGGGGTCATACGAGCAGTACTTC CASSPGGGSYEQYF
TRBJ2-1 TRBV19 - TRBD1 TGTGCCAGCCGGACAGGGAGTTACAATGAGCAGTTCTTC CASRTGSYNEQFF
TRBJ1-1 TRBV29-1 once TRBD1 TGCAGCGTTGACCGACAGGGGGCCCACACTGAAGCTTTCTTT CSVDRQGAHTEAFF
TRBJ1-5 TRBV28 few - TGTGCCAGCACCCCGACAGGAGTAATAGAGCCCCAGCATTTT CASTPTGVIEPQHF
TRBJ1-1 TRBV29-1 once TRBD1 TGCAGCGTTGATAGAAGGGGGCCATACATGAACACTGAAGCTTTCTTT CSVDRRGPYMNTEAFF
TRBJ1-6 TRBV25-1 few - TGTGCCAGCAGTGACTGGAGCTCCTATAATTCACCCCTCCACTTT CASSDWSSYNSPLHF
TRBJ2-7 TRBV5-6 - TRBD1 TGTGCCAGCACCACCCTCTCGACAGGGACCTTCGCCCACGAGCAGTACTTC CASTTLSTGTFAHEQYF
TRBJ2-1 TRBV27 - - TGTGCCAGCAGTCCGGGACTTTACAATGAGCAGTTCTTC CASSPGLYNEQFF
TRBJ2-5 TRBV19 - TRBD1 TGTGCCAGTAGGGGGACAGGGAGAGAGACCCAGTACTTC CASRGTGRETQYF
TRBJ2-2 TRBV5-4 - - TGTGCCAGCAGCCAGGGCGCAAACACCGGGGAGCTGTTTTTT CASSQGANTGELFF
TRBJ1-5 TRBV6-1 - - TGTGCCAGCAGTGAAGTGGTGAGTCGGAGGTATAGCAATCAGCCCCAGCATTTT CASSEVVSRRYSNQPQHF
TRBJ1-5 TRBV28 once - TGTGCCAGCACCATCCCCGGGAGGAGCAATCAGCCCCAGCATTTT CASTIPGRSNQPQHF
TRBJ1-4 TRBV3-1/TRBV3-2 - TRBD1 TGTGCCAGCAGCCCCCGACAGGGGGGGAACGAAAAACTGTTTTTT CASSPRQGGNEKLFF
TRBJ1-1 TRBV19 - TRBD1 TGTGCCAGTTCTGTGGCGGACAGGCCCGGATCTGAAGCTTTCTTT CASSVADRPGSEAFF
TRBJ2-7 TRBV7-2 - TRBD2 TGTGCCAGCAGCTTATCCGGGGGGGCCTACGAGCAGTACTTC CASSLSGGAYEQYF
TRBJ2-7 TRBV19 - TRBD2 TGTGCCAGTAGTACTATACTAGCGGGGGGGCCATCGAAAGAGCAGTACTTC CASSTILAGGPSKEQYF
TRBJ2-3 TRBV7-9 - TRBD2 TGTGCCAGCAGCCCGCTCCGACTGACTAGCGGGGGGTATAGAGATACGCAGTATTTT CASSPLRLTSGGYRDTQYF
TRBJ1-6 TRBV2 - TRBD1 TGTGCCAGCAGTAAAAGGGGGCCTGATTCACCCCTCCACTTT CASSKRGPDSPLHF
TRBJ1-3 TRBV7-9 - TRBD1 TGTGCCAGCAGCCAGGGGACAGTGACAAATCCTGGAAACACCATATATTTT CASSQGTVTNPGNTIYF
TRBJ2-7 TRBV10-3 once - TGTGCCACCACCACAGGGTACGAGCAGTACTTC CATTTGYEQYF
TRBJ2-1 TRBV7-3 few TRBD2 TGTGCCAGCAGCCCGGGGTTGAGCCTAGCGGGGGGGCCGGGCGAGCAGTTCTTC CASSPGLSLAGGPGEQFF
TRBJ1-4 TRBV28 - - TGTGCCAGCGGGGCAGCCTCTAATGAAAAACTGTTTTTT CASGAASNEKLFF
TRBJ2-2 TRBV19 few TRBD1 TGTGCCAGTAGTATGTCACAGGGGCTGGGAACCGGGGAGCTGTTTTTT CASSMSQGLGTGELFF
TRBJ1-3 TRBV6-5 - - TGTGCCAGCACCCGGGGGAGTGGAAACACCATATATTTT CASTRGSGNTIYF
TRBJ2-5 TRBV7-2 - TRBD2 TGTGCCAGCTCGGGGGGGCCTTTTGAGACCCAGTACTTC CASSGGPFETQYF
TRBJ2-7 TRBV24-1 - - TGTGCCGCCCACAGGGATTCTGCCGAGCAGTACTTC CAAHRDSAEQYF
TRBJ1-6 TRBV7-3 - TRBD1 TGTGCCAGCAGCTCCTTAGGGACAGGGGTTTCACCCCTCCACTTT CASSSLGTGVSPLHF
TRBJ1-5 TRBV7-8 few TRBD1 TGTGCCAGCAGCTTAGAACGGACAGGGTTAAATCAGCCCCAGCATTTT CASSLERTGLNQPQHF
TRBJ1-2 TRBV11-3 - - TGTGCCAGCAGCTTTCTTCCGGGACTTAACTATGGCTACACCTTC CASSFLPGLNYGYTF
TRBJ1-2 TRBV18 - - TGTGCCAGCTCACGCGAACAGGTCGCCTATGGCTACACCTTC CASSREQVAYGYTF
TRBJ1-3 TRBV5-8 few - TGTGCCAGCAGCTTGAGGGGAATCACTGGAAACACCATATATTTT CASSLRGITGNTIYF
TRBJ2-1 TRBV7-8 - - TGTGCCAGCAGCTCCAGAGGCAGGGCGGATGAGCAGTTCTTC CASSSRGRADEQFF
TRBJ1-6 TRBV5-1 - - TGCGCCAGCAGCTTGGCCGTCGGGGGGCGAACGGATTCACCCCTCCACTTT CASSLAVGGRTDSPLHF
TRBJ1-2 TRBV7-9 - - TGTGCCAGCAGCTTAGACGGGAACTATGGCTACACCTTC CASSLDGNYGYTF
TRBJ2-5 TRBV27 once - TGTGCCAGCAGTTTACGACAGCTGAGCGGGGAGACCCAGTACTTC CASSLRQLSGETQYF